The 27 T cell receptor beta chains presented below share a single source sample, sequenced in a study of blood T cells in healthy people across ages. A J-beta primer mix and a sample-barcoded 5' primer were used in a second PCR of roughly 6 to 11 cycles. Each CDR3 protein gets one entry after TCRdb re-called the 5' RACE reads with MiXCR. Of about 800,000 distinct CDR3 sequences in the sample, 58% are singletons; the top ten hold approximately 23%. The sequencing input was blood. The receptor set was obtained from a man aged 25 to 45 in good health.

This clonotype was picked up a small number of times. The chain carries TRBV10-3 and TRBJ2-1; D gene uncertain. CDR1 and CDR2 from the germline V gene are ENHRY and SYGVKD. Trimming left V 8 bases short and J 5 bases short, with 10 bases between. This CDR3 region has 12 residues. In nucleotides, the CDR3 is TGTGCCATCGGTCTACGGGACAATGAGCAGTTCTTC. Residues: CAIGLRDNEQFF.

The sample holds a few counts of this clonotype. The chain uses TRBV24-1 and TRBJ2-5; no clear D. V lost 4 bases and J 4 bases, leaving 15 bases between the germline ends. The germline V gene encodes CDR1 KGHDR and CDR2 SFDVKD. This CDR3 has 15 amino acids. CDR3 protein: CATSDPGRLVETQYF. CDR3 nucleotide sequence: TGTGCCACCAGTGACCCCGGACGGTTGGTAGAGACCCAGTACTTC.

The DNA for the CDR3 is TGTGCCAGCAGCTTAGCCCTATCTAAGGGGGATAACTATGGCTACACCTTC. Amino acids: CASSLALSKGDNYGYTF. The chain uses TRBV7-9 and TRBJ1-2; D may be TRBD1 (6 bases). CDR3 length: 17 residues. CDR1 and CDR2 from the germline V gene are SEHNR and FQNEAQ (reference sequence). The ends were cut back, 0 bases at V and 1 base at J, with 15 bases in the middle.

Only one count was recorded for this clonotype. The V and J genes are TRBV28 and TRBJ2-7; 8 positions agree with TRBD1. Germline CDR1 is MDHEN and CDR2 is SYDVKM. Losses at the gene ends were 5 bases for V and 2 bases for J; bases not matched to a gene: 8. CDR3 length: 15 residues. CDR3 loop: CASSERTGSTYEQYF. The DNA of the CDR3 is TGTGCCAGCAGTGAGAGGACAGGGTCGACCTACGAGCAGTACTTC.

This clonotype was seen a few times. This chain links TRBV12-3 or TRBV12-4 with TRBJ2-7; D gene ambiguous. V dropped 3 bases and J dropped 9 bases, with 9 bases sitting between them. The CDR3 covers 11 residues. CDR3 nucleotides: TGTGCCAGCAGTTTCGGCGTAGGGCAGTACTTC. Amino acids: CASSFGVGQYF.

V usage is TRBV7-2 and J usage is TRBJ2-1, with 8 nucleotides matching TRBD2. This CDR3 has 15 amino acids. J was trimmed by 4 bases and V by 8 bases; bases with no gene match: 10. The germline gives CDR1 SGHTA, CDR2 FQGNSA. The CDR3 DNA follows: TGTGCCAGCTCCGTAGCGGGAACTACATACAATGAGCAGTTCTTC. Protein: CASSVAGTTYNEQFF. The full variable domain, with the rest looked up from reference TRBV7-2 and TRBJ2-1, is GAGVSQSPSNKVTEKGKDVELRCDPISGHTALYWYRQSLGQGLEFLIYFQGNSAPDKSGLPSDRFSAERTGGSVSTLTIQRTQQEDSAVYLCASSVAGTTYNEQFFGPGTRLTVL.

This clonotype was counted once. The chain is built from TRBV24-1 and TRBJ2-1, with D possibly matching TRBD1 (5 bases). Between the trimmed V and J ends, which lost 10 bases and 10 bases, there was a span of 19 bases. The CDR3 loop spans 13 amino acids. Germline V lookup: CDR1 KGHDR, CDR2 SFDVKD. CDR3 bases: TGTGCCACGGGGCTTACGGGCTCCTACGAGCAGTTCTTC. This codes for CATGLTGSYEQFF.

This clonotype was counted a few times. The chain joins TRBV20-1 to TRBJ2-7; 7 positions agree with TRBD1. Germline assignment: CDR1 DFQATT and CDR2 SNEGSKA (reference sequence). V was clipped by 4 bases and J by 1 base; unmatched bases: 10. The CDR3 spans 15 residues. Here the CDR3 reads CSANPRTGLSYEQYF. Written as DNA, the CDR3 is TGCAGTGCTAATCCCCGGACAGGCCTGTCCTACGAGCAGTACTTC.

The chain couples TRBV3-1 to TRBJ2-3; 9 bases align to TRBD2. V was pared by 1 base and J by 6 bases, with 8 bases of the junction left unmatched. Germline CDR1 is LGHDT and CDR2 is YNNKEL (reference sequence). The CDR3 extends over 16 amino acids. The CDR3 sequence: CASSQAGGGAGDTQYF. CDR3 DNA sequence: TGTGCCAGCAGCCAAGCCGGCGGGGGGGCCGGTGATACGCAGTATTTT.

This chain connects TRBV5-1 to TRBJ1-1, with TRBD1 as a possible D gene (6 bases). V lost 4 bases and J lost 8, with 18 bases in between. This CDR3 spans 14 amino acids. Germline assignment: CDR1 SGHRS and CDR2 YFSETQ. CDR3 DNA: TGCGCCAGCAGCCGCGGAGGGCAACAGGGAGAAGCTTTCTTT. Protein product: CASSRGGQQGEAFF. Supplemented by reference TRBV5-1 and TRBJ1-1, the full variable domain reads KAGVTQTPRYLIKTRGQQVTLSCSPISGHRSVSWYQQTPGQGLQFLFEYFSETQRNKGNFPGRFSGRQFSNSRSEMNVSTLELGDSALYLCASSRGGQQGEAFFGQGTRLTVV.

V gene TRBV27 combines with J gene TRBJ2-7; D might be TRBD1 (6 bases). Trimming took 5 bases from V and 7 from J, leaving 21 bases between them. Germline V gene lookup returns CDR1 MNHEY and CDR2 SMNVEV (reference sequence). CDR3 length equals 15 residues. The CDR3 here is CASSLFADSRGEQYF. Here the CDR3 DNA reads TGTGCCAGCAGTCTCTTTGCGGACAGCCGAGGGGAGCAGTACTTC.

The J gene is TRBJ2-3, the V gene TRBV6-7, with D perhaps matching TRBD2 (5 bases). TRBV6-7 is identified as an open reading frame with a role that is uncertain. V lost 0 bases, J lost 2 bases, and 12 bases lay in between. CDR3 length: 16 residues. The CDR3 region has the DNA TGTGCCAGCAGTTACTCGTCAGCGGTACACACAGATACGCAGTATTTT. Protein sequence: CASSYSSAVHTDTQYF.

V gene TRBV20-1 combines with J gene TRBJ2-3; D is undetermined. Germline loops: CDR1 DFQATT, CDR2 SNEGSKA (reference sequence). V lost 2 bases, J lost 4 bases, and 7 bases lay in between. The CDR3 has 12 residues. The CDR3 coding sequence is TGCAGTGCTAGAAAACGGTCAGATACGCAGTATTTT. Protein sequence: CSARKRSDTQYF.

The V and J genes are TRBV3-1 and TRBJ2-1; the match to TRBD2 covers 9 bases. V trimming: 1 base; J trimming: 15 bases; junction bases outside the gene matches: 7. Germline CDR1 LGHDT, CDR2 YNNKEL (reference sequence). The CDR3 extends over 13 amino acids. The DNA of the CDR3 is TGTGCCAGCAGCCAAGTTAAGGGACTAGCCCTGTTCTTC. This codes for CASSQVKGLALFF.

This chain joins TRBV6-6 and TRBJ2-7; possibly TRBD1 or TRBD2 for D (5 bases each). Germline V lookup: CDR1 MNHNY, CDR2 SVGAGI (reference sequence). V shed 5 bases and J shed 0 bases, with 11 bases lying between them. The length of the CDR3 is 14 residues. The chain's CDR3 is CASSQWGSSYEQYF. The CDR3 DNA reads as TGTGCCAGCAGTCAGTGGGGGTCCTCCTACGAGCAGTACTTC.

In its sample, this clonotype was seen a few times. The chain combines TRBV27 with TRBJ2-1, with TRBD2 matching 10 bases. V lost 4 bases and J lost 5; bases outside the gene matches: 5. The CDR3 length is 15 residues. Germline values: CDR1 MNHEY, CDR2 SMNVEV (reference sequence). The CDR3 bases are TGTGCCAGCAGTTCAAGACTAGCGGGTGACAATGAGCAGTTCTTC. Encoded protein: CASSSRLAGDNEQFF.

The chain links TRBV7-2 to TRBJ2-5; 9 nucleotides line up with TRBD1. Germline V CDR1 and CDR2: SGHTA, FQGNSA. Germline trimming cut 5 bases from V and 11 bases from J; bases unmatched to any gene: 18. This CDR3 has 16 amino acids. DNA of the CDR3: TGTGCCAGCAGCCACCGCGGGACAGGGCTCGGGAATGAGCAGTACTTC. Amino acid sequence: CASSHRGTGLGNEQYF. The variable domain in full, completed from reference TRBV7-2 and TRBJ2-5, reads GAGVSQSPSNKVTEKGKDVELRCDPISGHTALYWYRQSLGQGLEFLIYFQGNSAPDKSGLPSDRFSAERTGGSVSTLTIQRTQQEDSAVYLCASSHRGTGLGNEQYFGPGTRLLVL.

This CDR3 is CASSQDLIGGLEQYF. The CDR3 DNA follows: TGTGCCAGCAGCCAAGATCTCATCGGGGGGCTCGAGCAGTACTTC. The chain links TRBV4-2 to TRBJ2-7, with a tentative D call TRBD2 (7 bases). Trimming cost V 0 bases and J 6 bases, with 15 bases left between them. Germline-derived CDR1 and CDR2 are LGHNA and YNFKEQ. CDR3 length: 15 amino acids.

This clonotype was seen only a few times. The chain combines TRBV9 with TRBJ2-1; 7 bases align to TRBD2. Germline loops: CDR1 SGDLS, CDR2 YYNGEE. The trim removed 2 bases at V and 4 bases at J, leaving 6 bases unmatched. The CDR3 has 15 amino acids. The CDR3 spells CASSVGWEGYNEQFF. The CDR3 nucleotides read TGTGCCAGCAGCGTTGGATGGGAGGGGTACAATGAGCAGTTCTTC.

The chain couples TRBV7-9 to TRBJ2-4; unclear D gene. The J call is in doubt because the DNA end fits TRBJ2-7 better. CDR1 is SEHNR and CDR2 is FQNEAQ in the germline V gene (reference sequence). The length of the CDR3 is 12 residues. CDR3 DNA: TGTGCCAGCAGCAATGGTTCCTACGAGCAGTACTTC. It yields the protein CASSNGSYEQYF.

This sequence joins TRBV12-3 or TRBV12-4 and TRBJ1-2; D ambiguous. This CDR3 spans 12 amino acids. Trimming shortened V by 1 base and J by 6 bases, and 6 bases separated the two germline ends. The CDR3 loop reads CASSLGSHGYTF. In DNA, the CDR3 is TGTGCCAGCAGTTTAGGATCCCATGGCTACACCTTC.

V usage is TRBV10-3 and J usage is TRBJ2-1; 10 nucleotides agree with TRBD2. This CDR3 is built from 13 residues. Trimming removed 9 bases from V and 6 bases from J; junction bases left unmatched: 5. The germline V gene has CDR1 ENHRY and CDR2 SYGVKD. For the CDR3, the DNA is TGTGCCATTTCTAGCGGGAGAATCAATGAGCAGTTCTTC. It is translated as CAISSGRINEQFF.

CDR3 sequence reads: CASSLVSLAGGKQFF. The CDR3 coding sequence is TGTGCCAGCAGCTTAGTATCGCTAGCGGGGGGGAAGCAGTTCTTC. V gene TRBV7-9 combines with J gene TRBJ2-1, with TRBD2 matching over 12 bases. CDR3 length: 15 residues. After removal of 1 base from V and 11 bases from J, the junction contained 6 bases not matched to a gene. The germline gives CDR1 SEHNR, CDR2 FQNEAQ (reference sequence). Full variable domain (outside the CDR3, taken from reference TRBV7-9 and TRBJ2-1): DTGVSQNPRHKITKRGQNVTFRCDPISEHNRLYWYRQTLGQGPEFLTYFQNEAQLEKSRLLSDRFSAERPKGSFSTLEIQRTEQGDSAMYLCASSLVSLAGGKQFFGPGTRLTVL.

The chain employs TRBV20-1 and TRBJ2-1, with D possibly TRBD2 on 5 matching bases. CDR1 and CDR2 from the germline V gene are DFQATT and SNEGSKA (reference sequence). The CDR3 has 15 residues. The ends were cut back, 2 bases at V and 9 bases at J, with 20 bases in the middle. The CDR3 region is CSARFRSRLHSEQFF. The DNA of the CDR3 is TGCAGTGCTAGATTCCGCAGTAGACTACACAGTGAGCAGTTCTTC.

The chain has TRBV28 and TRBJ2-5; D possibly corresponds to TRBD2 (6 bases). The CDR3 sequence is 16 residues long. Germline V lookup: CDR1 MDHEN, CDR2 SYDVKM. Trimming cost V 3 bases and J 1 base, with 15 bases left between them. The CDR3 DNA sequence: TGTGCCAGCAGTTTCGGCGGGACGGGCCCCCAAGAGACCCAGTACTTC. It translates to CASSFGGTGPQETQYF.

This chain joins TRBV29-1 and TRBJ2-5, with 9 bases fitting TRBD1. This CDR3 is 16 amino acids long. V dropped 4 bases and J dropped 11; count of bases not matched to a gene: 20. From germline, CDR1 is SQVTM and CDR2 ANQGSEA. The CDR3 spells CSVGGVGTGRGSGQYF. The CDR3 nucleotides are TGCAGCGTTGGGGGGGTAGGGACAGGGCGAGGTTCGGGGCAGTACTTC. The full variable domain, rest sourced from reference TRBV29-1 and TRBJ2-5, is SAVISQKPSRDICQRGTSLTIQCQVDSQVTMMFWYRQQPGQSLTLIATANQGSEATYESGFVIDKFPISRPNLTFSTLTVSNMSPEDSSIYLCSVGGVGTGRGSGQYFGPGTRLLVL.

This chain links TRBV18 with TRBJ1-1; no definite D call. This CDR3 has 14 amino acids. V lost 4 bases to trimming and J lost 2 bases, with 11 bases between them. The germline V gene encodes CDR1 KGHSH and CDR2 LQKENI. CDR3 loop: CASSLGSRNTEAFF. The CDR3 DNA is TGTGCCAGCTCACTGGGAAGTAGAAACACTGAAGCTTTCTTT.